Following are 22 T cell receptor beta chains from one sample sequenced in a study of graft-versus-host responses after intestinal transplantation (dated by TCRdb to about 2021). Their antigens are not known. The sample's time point label is to be understood as: cells obtained before transplantation from donor or recipient. Library preparation was by the immunoSEQ multiplex PCR assay. TCRdb mirrors the immuneACCESS table, restricted to in-frame sequences. Some clones are absent from its copies; in checked studies, under half trace to an unresolved V gene, and the reason for the others is unknown. This sample comprises about 90,000 clones, over 80% of them detected only once. Together, the top ten hold less than 1.5% of the sample. This sample comprised unstimulated CD8+ T cells sorted from spleen or lymph node cells, obtained before transplant. These receptor sequences come from a human donor who was the organ donor for an intestinal transplant.

The chain has TRBV23-1 and TRBJ2-5; 9 nucleotides agree with TRBD1. TRBV23-1 is annotated as an ORF whose role is uncertain. There are 17 residues in the CDR3. J lost 9 bases, V lost 4 bases, and 18 bases had no gene match. CDR3 sequence (DNA): TGCGCCAGCAGTCCGCGACAGGGGGATACGTTGAGAGGGGCCCAGTACTTC. Protein: CASSPRQGDTLRGAQYF.

The CDR3 bases are TGTGCCAGCAGCTTGATCCCAATAAGCAGGGAAGGCACAGATACGCAGTATTTT. It codes for CASSLIPISREGTDTQYF. This chain uses TRBV5-6 with TRBJ2-3; D is possibly TRBD1 (5 bases). Germline V gives CDR1 SGHDT, CDR2 YYEEEE. The CDR3 contains 18 residues. Deletions cut 1 base from V and 1 base from J, with 19 bases between.

With respect to this clone: One end of the junction does not line up with germline, which may come from a read error. The sample holds other DNA sequences that translate to the same CDR3. The chain joins TRBV5-6 to TRBJ2-1; D is perhaps TRBD2 (5 bases). The CDR3 covers 14 residues. Germline values: CDR1 SGHDT, CDR2 YYEEEE. As DNA, the CDR3 is TGTGCCAGCAGCTTGGGTCCGGGGTACAATGAACAGTTCTTC. Amino acid sequence: CASSLGPGYNEQFF.

The J gene is TRBJ1-5, the V gene TRBV12-5; TRBD1 aligns across 8 bases. Germline lookup yields CDR1 LGHNT and CDR2 FRNRAP. The CDR3 totals 16 residues. Trimming removed 1 base from V and 3 bases from J; junction bases left unmatched: 5. CDR3 sequence: CASGLGTGPFNQPQHF. Here the CDR3 DNA reads TGTGCTAGTGGTTTGGGGACAGGGCCATTCAATCAGCCCCAGCATTTT.

The chain employs TRBV11-2 and TRBJ2-3; weak D call: TRBD2 (5 bases). Trimming pared 2 bases from V and 6 bases from J, leaving 9 bases between. The CDR3 runs to 13 residues. CDR1 is SGHAT and CDR2 is FQNNGV in the germline V gene. In DNA form, the CDR3 reads TGTGCCAGCAGCTTAATTGGGGAGGATACGCAGTATTTT. Residues: CASSLIGEDTQYF.

The chain is built from TRBV7-9 and TRBJ2-1; the D gene is possibly TRBD2 (5 bases). Looked up from germline, CDR1 is SEHNR and CDR2 is FQNEAQ (reference sequence). V dropped 3 bases and J dropped 6 bases, with 15 bases sitting between them. This CDR3 region has 15 residues. In nucleotides, the CDR3 is TGTGCCAGCAGCTTTCCGGACGGAGGATTCAATGAGCAGTTCTTC. Residues: CASSFPDGGFNEQFF.

The CDR3 sequence is CASSLVGGYATEAFF. DNA of the CDR3: TGTGCCAGCAGCTTAGTAGGGGGCTACGCCACTGAAGCTTTCTTT. The chain couples TRBV5-8 to TRBJ1-1; 7 nucleotides line up with TRBD1. The CDR3 consists of 15 residues. J was trimmed by 4 bases and V by 2 bases; bases with no gene match: 8. Germline V gene data show CDR1 as SGHTS and CDR2 as YDEGEE.

The V gene is TRBV27, the J gene TRBJ2-7; possible D gene TRBD2, 5 bases. The CDR3 length is 15 residues. The V end lost 4 bases, the J end lost 6 bases, and 19 bases lay between the germline ends. Looked up from germline, CDR1 is MNHEY and CDR2 is SMNVEV (reference sequence). The CDR3 loop reads CASSSTLAPLSEQYF. The DNA of the CDR3 is TGTGCCAGCAGTTCGACCCTAGCCCCCTTAAGCGAGCAGTACTTC.

The CDR3 DNA reads as TGTGCCAGCAGCATCGGGACATCCTACGAGCAGTACTTC. It is translated as CASSIGTSYEQYF. This chain joins TRBV7-6 and TRBJ2-7, with D maybe TRBD1 (6 bases). V lost 5 bases, J lost 1 base, and 9 bases lay in between. CDR3 size: 13 residues. Per the germline V gene, CDR1 is SGHVS and CDR2 is FNYEAQ.

This chain joins TRBV6-1 and TRBJ2-1, with 11 nucleotides matching TRBD2. The CDR3 length is 16 residues. Losses at the gene ends were 2 bases for V and 2 bases for J; bases not matched to a gene: 2. Germline assignment: CDR1 MNHNS and CDR2 SASEGT. The CDR3 coding sequence is TGTGCCAGCAGTGAAATGGGACTAGCGGCCTACAATGAGCAGTTCTTC. This encodes CASSEMGLAAYNEQFF.

The V call is TRBV15, the J call TRBJ1-2; D may be TRBD1 (6 bases). V dropped 3 bases and J dropped 7 bases, with 21 bases sitting between them. The CDR3 is 16 amino acids. Germline-derived CDR1 and CDR2 are LNHNV and YYDKDF (reference sequence). CDR3 nucleotides: TGTGCCACCAGCAGTTCGGGGCCAGCGAAAGGGGGTGGCTACACCTTC. It yields the protein CATSSSGPAKGGGYTF.

The V and J genes are TRBV16 and TRBJ1-3, with 7 bases fitting TRBD1. The J segment lost 0 bases and the V segment lost 5 bases, leaving 4 bases of the junction unmatched. CDR1 KGHSY and CDR2 FQNENV come from the germline V gene. This CDR3 comprises 15 residues. The CDR3 nucleotides are TGTGCCAGCAGCATCTACAGGGGCTCTGGAAACACCATATATTTT. It yields the protein CASSIYRGSGNTIYF.

The chain joins TRBV11-2 to TRBJ2-1; TRBD2 matches at 9 bases. CDR3 length: 16 amino acids. Germline V gene lookup returns CDR1 SGHAT and CDR2 FQNNGV. The V and J ends lost 3 bases and 5 bases, in that order; junction bases with no gene match: 8. The CDR3 spells CASSLLAGGPDNEQFF. The CDR3 bases are TGTGCCAGCAGCTTGTTGGCGGGGGGGCCGGACAATGAGCAGTTCTTC.

The chain carries TRBV9 and TRBJ2-3; 7 nucleotides match TRBD2. The V gene end was trimmed by 4 bases and the J gene end by 4 bases; junction bases not matched to a gene: 12. The CDR3 spans 16 residues. Germline CDR1 is SGDLS and CDR2 is YYNGEE. The CDR3 coding sequence is TGTGCCAGCAGCACCCCCGAGGTAGCGGGTCCAGATACGCAGTATTTT. Protein sequence: CASSTPEVAGPDTQYF.

The J gene is TRBJ2-7, the V gene TRBV4-3; D perhaps matches TRBD2 (6 bases). The CDR3 runs 14 residues. The germline V and J ends were trimmed by 0 bases and 3 bases, with 9 bases remaining between them. CDR1 LGHNA and CDR2 YSLEER come from the germline V gene. The DNA for the CDR3 is TGCGCCAGCAGCCAAGATATCGGGAGCTACGAGCAGTACTTC. Amino acid sequence: CASSQDIGSYEQYF.

The genes are TRBV27 and TRBJ1-1, with D possibly TRBD1 on 6 matching bases. V lost 7 bases and J 8 bases, leaving 20 bases between the germline ends. Germline V gene data show CDR1 as MNHEY and CDR2 as SMNVEV (reference sequence). The CDR3 has 14 residues. The CDR3 region is CASTKQGRWKEAFF. DNA for the CDR3: TGTGCCAGCACTAAACAGGGACGGTGGAAAGAAGCTTTCTTT.

The chain carries TRBV19 and TRBJ1-4, with D perhaps matching TRBD1 (6 bases). This CDR3 contains 14 residues. CDR1 LNHDA and CDR2 SQIVND come from the germline V gene (reference sequence). V lost 4 bases and J 5 bases, leaving 11 bases between the germline ends. The CDR3 DNA sequence: TGTGCCAGTAGTACCTCAGGGGAAAATGAAAAACTGTTTTTT. Translation gives CASSTSGENEKLFF.

The J gene is TRBJ2-7, the V gene TRBV5-1; 9 bases fit TRBD1. The CDR3 is 14 amino acids. Germline CDR1 reads SGHRS; CDR2 reads YFSETQ. Trimming cost V 4 bases and J 1 base; bases outside gene matches: 3. In DNA, the CDR3 is TGCGCCAGCAGCACAGGGACAGGGTCCTACGAGCAGTACTTC. It codes for CASSTGTGSYEQYF.

This sequence joins TRBV5-1 and TRBJ2-1, with TRBD1 matching over 11 bases. V shed 4 bases and J 3 bases; nucleotides not matched to a gene: 3. Germline assignment: CDR1 SGHRS and CDR2 YFSETQ. The CDR3 has 15 amino acids. CDR3 in DNA: TGCGCCAGCAGCCTGGGACAGGGGGTCTACAATGAGCAGTTCTTC. Translated, it gives CASSLGQGVYNEQFF.

This chain connects TRBV5-4 to TRBJ1-2; D is ambiguous. The length of the CDR3 is 13 residues. Germline V gene lookup returns CDR1 SGHNT and CDR2 YYREEE (reference sequence). V was pared by 1 base and J by 4 bases, with 8 bases between. The CDR3 nucleotides are TGTGCCAGCAGCTTGAGACTCCTCTATGGCTACACCTTC. As protein: CASSLRLLYGYTF.

The chain is built from TRBV5-5 and TRBJ2-5; TRBD2 matches 9 bases. J gave up 5 bases and V 4 bases, and 18 bases lay outside the gene matches. The CDR3 is made up of 18 amino acids. Germline lookup yields CDR1 SGHKS and CDR2 YYEKEE (reference sequence). CDR3 region: CASSPLGVSGRIAETQYF. The CDR3 DNA reads as TGTGCCAGCAGCCCCCTGGGGGTTAGCGGGAGAATCGCGGAGACCCAGTACTTC.

The V call is TRBV29-1, the J call TRBJ2-7; 10 bases are a match to TRBD2. The CDR3 consists of 15 residues. CDR1 SQVTM and CDR2 ANQGSEA come from the germline V gene. Trimming took 4 bases from V and 7 from J; bases not matched to a gene: 13. The CDR3 region has the DNA TGCAGCGTTGGCGATCGGCTAGCGGGAGTGGGGGAGCAGTACTTC. Translating gives CSVGDRLAGVGEQYF.